A selection of T cell receptor beta chains follows, all from one sample in a study of blood T cell repertoires in COVID-19. Measured with immunoSEQ multiplex PCR; TCRdb has only the in-frame clones, and not every one. The table has fewer than 300,000 clones, approximately 84% seen once. Material for sequencing was peripheral blood. The receptors here all came from a human donor in a cohort sampled during active COVID-19. Both conserved end residues are part of each CDR3. The D gene is left open where the match is weak. Rows may omit the clone size; those that give it use once, few, many or a size class.

cdr3_aa: CASAPGLPPTYEQYF
cdr3_nt: TGCGCCAGCGCCCCAGGACTTCCACCCACCTACGAGCAGTACTTC
j_call: TRBJ2-7
v_call: TRBV10-1
clone_size: few
d_call: -

cdr3_aa: CASRTQNSSPLHF
cdr3_nt: TGTGCCAGCAGAACCCAAAACAGTTCACCCCTCCACTTT
j_call: TRBJ1-6
v_call: TRBV27
clone_size: once
d_call: -

cdr3_aa: CASSPRLAGLAKTQYF
cdr3_nt: TGTGCCAGCAGCCCCCGACTAGCGGGGTTGGCAAAGACCCAGTACTTC
j_call: TRBJ2-5
v_call: TRBV27
clone_size: -
d_call: TRBD2

cdr3_aa: CASSGDRVGGYEQYF
cdr3_nt: TGTGCCAGCAGTGGGGACAGGGTAGGAGGTTACGAGCAGTACTTC
j_call: TRBJ2-7
v_call: TRBV2
clone_size: -
d_call: TRBD1

cdr3_aa: CASSLFAGTGTEAFF
cdr3_nt: TGTGCCAGCAGCTTGTTTGCAGGGACTGGCACTGAAGCTTTCTTT
j_call: TRBJ1-1
v_call: TRBV5-4
clone_size: -
d_call: -

cdr3_aa: CSVQRRDHTDTQYF
cdr3_nt: TGCAGCGTGCAACGGAGGGACCACACAGATACGCAGTATTTT
j_call: TRBJ2-3
v_call: TRBV29-1
clone_size: -
d_call: -

cdr3_aa: CASSRTYLSDTQYF
cdr3_nt: TGTGCCAGCAGCCGCACTTATTTGTCAGATACGCAGTATTTT
j_call: TRBJ2-3
v_call: TRBV5-6
clone_size: -
d_call: -

cdr3_aa: CSASWGQHNEKLFF
cdr3_nt: TGCAGTGCTAGTTGGGGACAGCATAATGAAAAACTGTTTTTT
j_call: TRBJ1-4
v_call: TRBV20-1
clone_size: -
d_call: TRBD1

cdr3_aa: CASSVTSGTGATEAFF
cdr3_nt: TGTGCCAGCAGCGTGACTTCCGGGACAGGGGCCACTGAAGCTTTCTTT
j_call: TRBJ1-1
v_call: TRBV9
clone_size: -
d_call: TRBD1

cdr3_aa: CASSSPGQGAVVDYGYTF
cdr3_nt: TGTGCCAGCAGTTCACCCGGCCAGGGGGCCGTAGTTGACTATGGCTACACCTTC
j_call: TRBJ1-2
v_call: TRBV28
clone_size: -
d_call: TRBD1

cdr3_aa: CASSYGASGGLTDTQYF
cdr3_nt: TGTGCCAGCAGTTACGGGGCTAGCGGGGGGCTCACAGATACGCAGTATTTT
j_call: TRBJ2-3
v_call: TRBV6-2/TRBV6-3
clone_size: -
d_call: TRBD2

cdr3_aa: CASSEEAGGLYEQYF
cdr3_nt: TGTGCCAGCAGTGAAGAGGCGGGGGGCCTCTACGAGCAGTACTTC
j_call: TRBJ2-7
v_call: TRBV2
clone_size: -
d_call: TRBD2

cdr3_aa: CASSRQDHYGYTF
cdr3_nt: TGTGCCAGCAGCCGACAGGATCACTATGGCTACACCTTC
j_call: TRBJ1-2
v_call: TRBV5-4
clone_size: -
d_call: -

cdr3_aa: CASSLGTANTEAFF
cdr3_nt: TGTGCCAGCAGCCTGGGGACAGCGAACACTGAAGCTTTCTTT
j_call: TRBJ1-1
v_call: TRBV11-1
clone_size: many
d_call: TRBD1

cdr3_aa: CASSVHSGGSTDTQYF
cdr3_nt: TGTGCCAGCAGCGTACACTCGGGAGGCAGCACAGATACGCAGTATTTT
j_call: TRBJ2-3
v_call: TRBV9
clone_size: -
d_call: TRBD2

cdr3_aa: CATSDRNPGGNTDTQYF
cdr3_nt: TGTGCCACCAGTGACCGGAACCCCGGGGGAAACACAGATACGCAGTATTTT
j_call: TRBJ2-3
v_call: TRBV24-1
clone_size: -
d_call: -

cdr3_aa: CASSPANNEQFF
cdr3_nt: TGTGCCAGCTCACCAGCGAACAATGAGCAGTTCTTC
j_call: TRBJ2-1
v_call: TRBV18
clone_size: -
d_call: -

cdr3_aa: CASSRTGEYNEQFF
cdr3_nt: TGTGCCAGCAGCAGGACAGGGGAGTACAATGAGCAGTTCTTC
j_call: TRBJ2-1
v_call: TRBV6-4
clone_size: -
d_call: TRBD1

cdr3_aa: CASSFLGLSEGKNIQYF
cdr3_nt: TGTGCCAGCAGCTTTTTGGGACTTTCAGAAGGCAAAAACATTCAGTACTTC
j_call: TRBJ2-4
v_call: TRBV13
clone_size: -
d_call: -

cdr3_aa: CASSTLAEPGEQYF
cdr3_nt: TGTGCCAGTAGTACCCTAGCGGAGCCCGGCGAGCAGTACTTC
j_call: TRBJ2-7
v_call: TRBV19
clone_size: -
d_call: TRBD2

cdr3_aa: CASKERAGGTDTQYF
cdr3_nt: TGCGCCAGCAAAGAACGAGCGGGGGGCACAGATACGCAGTATTTT
j_call: TRBJ2-3
v_call: TRBV10-2
clone_size: once
d_call: TRBD2

cdr3_aa: CATSDPPGSQTSGGARNEQFF
cdr3_nt: TGTGCCACCAGTGATCCCCCTGGATCTCAGACTAGCGGGGGGGCTAGGAATGAGCAGTTCTTC
j_call: TRBJ2-1
v_call: TRBV24-1
clone_size: few
d_call: TRBD2

cdr3_aa: CASSRGQGWEKLFF
cdr3_nt: TGTGCCAGCAGTAGAGGACAGGGGTGGGAAAAACTGTTTTTT
j_call: TRBJ1-4
v_call: TRBV28
clone_size: once
d_call: TRBD1

cdr3_aa: CASRRLAGAYEQYF
cdr3_nt: TGTGCCAGCCGCCGACTAGCGGGGGCCTACGAGCAGTACTTC
j_call: TRBJ2-7
v_call: TRBV7-6
clone_size: -
d_call: TRBD2